The 25 T cell receptor beta chains below were found in one sample sequenced in a study of blood T cell repertoires in COVID-19. Repertoires were generated with immunoSEQ multiplex PCR, while TCRdb's copy carries only in-frame clones and drops some. The sample gives 200,000 to 250,000 clones, under 90% of which show up once; about 1.6% is in the top ten. Specimen: PBMCs or T cells enriched from blood (not recorded which). The receptor source for this set is a man aged 40-50 years who had recovered from COVID-19.

V is TRBV30 and J is TRBJ1-6, with TRBD1 matching 7 bases. J lost 7 bases, V lost 5 bases, and 5 bases had no gene match. The V gene's germline CDR1 is GTSNPN and CDR2 SVGIG (reference sequence). The CDR3 runs to 13 residues. DNA of the CDR3: TGTGCCTGGGGGACAGCTCAAAATTCACCCCTCCACTTT. Its translation is CAWGTAQNSPLHF.

The rearrangement uses TRBV5-1 and TRBJ2-5; 9 bases map to TRBD1. Trimming at V came to 4 bases and at J to 1 base, leaving 5 bases not matched to a gene. Germline V gene data show CDR1 as SGHRS and CDR2 as YFSETQ. This CDR3 contains 15 residues. The CDR3 nucleotides read TGCGCCAGCAGCGTGGGGGACAGGGCCCAAGAGACCCAGTACTTC. Its translation is CASSVGDRAQETQYF.

The genes are TRBV27 and TRBJ2-3; D uncertain. The CDR3 spans 15 residues. Germline lookup yields CDR1 MNHEY and CDR2 SMNVEV (reference sequence). V lost 5 bases, J lost 5 bases, and 17 bases lay in between. The CDR3 coding sequence is TGTGCCAGCAGTCCGATCGCCGAGAATCGAGATACGCAGTATTTT. Its protein is CASSPIAENRDTQYF.

The chain joins TRBV6-5 to TRBJ2-5; D unclear. Germline V gene data show CDR1 as MNHEY and CDR2 as SVGAGI. The CDR3 covers 15 residues. Deletions cut 0 bases from V and 5 bases from J, with 13 bases between. The CDR3 coding sequence is TGTGCCAGCAGTTACTCGCTCGGAATCGGGGAGACCCAGTACTTC. It encodes CASSYSLGIGETQYF.

The chain joins TRBV2 to TRBJ1-6, with 8 bases fitting TRBD1. The CDR3 is made up of 20 amino acids. CDR1 is SNHLY and CDR2 is FYNNEI in the germline V gene. Trimming cost V 1 base and J 4 bases; bases outside gene matches: 15. The CDR3 coding sequence is TGTGCCAGCAGTGAAGAGGTTCAGGGGGCGGACCATTTTTATAATTCACCCCTCCACTTT. This translates into CASSEEVQGADHFYNSPLHF.

The chain carries TRBV2 and TRBJ2-5; the D gene is possibly TRBD1 (6 bases). Per the germline V gene, CDR1 is SNHLY and CDR2 is FYNNEI. Trimming shortened V by 6 bases and J by 3 bases, and 11 bases separated the two germline ends. This CDR3 has 13 amino acids. The CDR3 region has the DNA TGTGCCAGCAGGGTTGAGGGGGAAGAGACCCAGTACTTC. Protein: CASRVEGEETQYF.

This chain links TRBV7-9 with TRBJ2-3, with no clear D. The CDR3 is made up of 14 amino acids. Germline loops: CDR1 SEHNR, CDR2 FQNEAQ (reference sequence). Trimming cost V 2 bases and J 4 bases, with 10 bases left between them. The CDR3 reads CASSLIQVADTQYF. CDR3 DNA: TGTGCCAGCAGCTTAATCCAGGTCGCAGATACGCAGTATTTT.

The J gene is TRBJ1-5, the V gene TRBV19; D is undetermined. CDR3 length: 17 residues. Germline V CDR1 and CDR2: LNHDA, SQIVND (reference sequence). V lost 5 bases to trimming and J lost 3 bases, with 20 bases between them. The CDR3 loop reads CASSLYTDAGSNQPQHF. The CDR3 bases are TGTGCCAGTAGTCTCTACACCGACGCGGGCTCCAATCAGCCCCAGCATTTT.

The CDR3 reads CASSQNSGAETQYF. The CDR3 nucleotides read TGTGCCAGCAGCCAGAATAGCGGGGCAGAGACCCAGTACTTC. The chain carries TRBV3-1 (or the pseudogene TRBV3-2) and TRBJ2-5, with 8 bases that match TRBD2. Germline-derived CDR1 and CDR2 are LGHDT and YNNKEL (reference sequence). The CDR3 is made up of 14 amino acids. V trimming: 3 bases; J trimming: 4 bases; junction bases outside the gene matches: 4.

The V call is TRBV13, the J call TRBJ2-7, with a possible D match to TRBD2 (6 bases). CDR3 size: 15 residues. V was trimmed by 4 bases and J by 3 bases, leaving 16 bases between them. Germline V gives CDR1 PRHDT, CDR2 FYEKMQ (reference sequence). The CDR3 bases are TGTGCCAGCAGCTACCCAACGGGAGACGGCTACGAGCAGTACTTC. Translation gives CASSYPTGDGYEQYF.

The V call is TRBV11-3, the J call TRBJ2-7, with D possibly matching TRBD1 (6 bases). Trimming left V 1 base short and J 3 bases short, with 13 bases between. The CDR3 loop spans 15 amino acids. From germline, CDR1 is SGHNT and CDR2 YENEEA. The CDR3 loop is CASSLGGGSGYEQYF. CDR3 nucleotides: TGTGCCAGCAGCTTAGGTGGGGGCTCAGGCTACGAGCAGTACTTC.

CDR3 loop: CASSHMEVAYGYTF. Here the CDR3 DNA reads TGCGCCAGCAGCCACATGGAGGTAGCCTATGGCTACACCTTC. This chain connects TRBV4-1 to TRBJ1-2; D gene uncertain. Deletions cut 3 bases from V and 4 bases from J, with 12 bases between. Germline assignment: CDR1 MGHRA and CDR2 YSYEKL. This CDR3 contains 14 residues.

The gene calls are TRBV29-1 and TRBJ2-7; D may be TRBD1 (6 bases). The V and J ends lost 4 bases and 3 bases respectively, with 7 bases between them. In germline, CDR1 is SQVTM, CDR2 ANQGSEA. The CDR3 runs to 11 residues. CDR3 DNA: TGCAGCGTTGCGGACAGCTACGAGCAGTACTTC. It codes for CSVADSYEQYF.

The rearrangement joins TRBV11-2 to TRBJ2-5; D remains unclear. V was shortened by 5 bases and J by 1 base, with 5 bases between the two germline ends. In germline, CDR1 is SGHAT, CDR2 FQNNGV. The CDR3 is made up of 12 amino acids. This chain's CDR3 is CASSPSQETQYF. The CDR3 DNA sequence: TGTGCCAGCAGCCCCAGCCAAGAGACCCAGTACTTC.

The V call is TRBV7-9, the J call TRBJ2-2, with 13 bases lining up with TRBD2. After removal of 1 base from V and 4 bases from J, the junction contained 3 bases not matched to a gene. Germline CDR1 is SEHNR and CDR2 is FQNEAQ (reference sequence). The CDR3 length is 17 residues. CDR3 DNA: TGTGCCAGCAGCTTAGGGACTAGCGGGGGTGTCACCGGGGAGCTGTTTTTT. As protein: CASSLGTSGGVTGELFF.

The gene calls are TRBV24-1 and TRBJ2-3; 9 bases line up with TRBD1. The trim removed 2 bases at V and 5 bases at J, leaving 7 bases unmatched. The V gene's germline CDR1 is KGHDR and CDR2 SFDVKD. CDR3 length: 16 residues. As DNA, the CDR3 is TGTGCCACCAGTGATTACCGACAGGGGGGGATAGATACGCAGTATTTT. Translating it yields CATSDYRQGGIDTQYF.

The chain links TRBV2 to TRBJ1-3; 9 bases are shared with TRBD1. Germline values: CDR1 SNHLY, CDR2 FYNNEI. The CDR3 has 15 amino acids. V dropped 5 bases and J dropped 0; count of bases not matched to a gene: 2. For the CDR3, the DNA is TGTGCCAGCAGTAGGACAGGGGTCTCTGGAAACACCATATATTTT. Translated, it gives CASSRTGVSGNTIYF.

The CDR3 reads CASSLTGYNEQFF. For the CDR3, the DNA is TGTGCCAGCAGTTTAACAGGGTACAATGAGCAGTTCTTC. The V and J genes are TRBV27 and TRBJ2-1; the D gene is possibly TRBD1 (6 bases). With 2 bases removed from V and 4 bases from J, the gap between germline ends came to 6 bases. This CDR3 has 13 amino acids. Germline values: CDR1 MNHEY, CDR2 SMNVEV (reference sequence).

The V gene is TRBV30, the J gene TRBJ2-3; D possibly corresponds to TRBD2 (6 bases). Germline lookup yields CDR1 GTSNPN and CDR2 SVGIG (reference sequence). This CDR3 is 15 amino acids long. The V and J ends lost 1 base and 0 bases respectively, with 11 bases between them. CDR3: CAWSASSVSTDTQYF. The CDR3 DNA reads as TGTGCCTGGAGTGCTTCTAGCGTAAGCACAGATACGCAGTATTTT.

The rearrangement joins TRBV27 to TRBJ1-4; TRBD1 agrees at 9 bases. The V gene's germline CDR1 is MNHEY and CDR2 SMNVEV (reference sequence). This CDR3 spans 16 amino acids. Losses at the gene ends were 5 bases for V and 8 bases for J; bases not matched to a gene: 12. This CDR3 reads CASSPPPGQGTEKLFF. In DNA form, the CDR3 reads TGTGCCAGCAGTCCCCCCCCGGGACAGGGAACCGAAAAACTGTTTTTT. Drawing the rest from reference TRBV27 and TRBJ1-4, the complete variable domain is EAQVTQNPRYLITVTGKKLTVTCSQNMNHEYMSWYRQDPGLGLRQIYYSMNVEVTDKGDVPEGYKVSRKEKRNFPLILESPSPNQTSLYFCASSPPPGQGTEKLFFGSGTQLSVL.

The chain uses TRBV5-4 and TRBJ1-6, with a possible D match to TRBD1 (5 bases). CDR3 size: 18 residues. The V and J ends lost 4 bases and 0 bases respectively, with 17 bases between them. Germline lookup yields CDR1 SGHNT and CDR2 YYREEE (reference sequence). CDR3 in amino acids: CASSGKHGGSSYNSPLHF. Written as DNA, the CDR3 is TGTGCCAGCAGCGGAAAGCATGGGGGGAGCTCCTATAATTCACCCCTCCACTTT. Full variable domain (missing parts from reference TRBV5-4 and TRBJ1-6): ETGVTQSPTHLIKTRGQQVTLRCSSQSGHNTVSWYQQALGQGPQFIFQYYREEENGRGNFPPRFSGLQFPNYSSELNVNALELDDSALYLCASSGKHGGSSYNSPLHFGNGTRLTVT.

The chain uses TRBV5-1 and TRBJ1-1, with D perhaps matching TRBD1 (5 bases). CDR1 is SGHRS, CDR2 YFSETQ, per germline. CDR3 length equals 15 residues. V lost 4 bases and J 2 bases, leaving 15 bases between the germline ends. The DNA for the CDR3 is TGCGCCAGCAGCGCGGACGGGGGAGGCAACACTGAAGCTTTCTTT. It translates to CASSADGGGNTEAFF.

CDR3 residues: CASSLSNRGPTDTQYF. CDR3 DNA sequence: TGTGCCAGCAGTTTATCGAACAGGGGGCCAACAGATACGCAGTATTTT. V usage is TRBV27 and J usage is TRBJ2-3; TRBD1 matches 9 bases. The CDR3 is made up of 16 amino acids. V trimming: 0 bases; J trimming: 3 bases; junction bases outside the gene matches: 4. Germline CDR1 and CDR2: MNHEY and SMNVEV (reference sequence).

V is TRBV6-5 and J is TRBJ1-4, with 9 bases that match TRBD1. CDR1 is MNHEY, CDR2 SVGAGI, per germline. The CDR3 runs 14 residues. The V gene end was trimmed by 8 bases and the J gene end by 6 bases; junction bases not matched to a gene: 7. CDR3 residues: CASSYRGQYEKLFF. CDR3 coding DNA: TGTGCCAGCTCTTACAGGGGGCAGTATGAAAAACTGTTTTTT.

The V call is TRBV4-1, the J call TRBJ2-1; TRBD2 matches at 8 bases. Germline CDR1 MGHRA, CDR2 YSYEKL. V lost 4 bases and J lost 1; bases outside the gene matches: 9. The CDR3 contains 17 residues. Here the CDR3 reads CASSRSSGLLSYNEQFF. The DNA of the CDR3 is TGCGCCAGCAGCCGATCTAGCGGGCTACTTTCCTACAATGAGCAGTTCTTC.